Presented here are 6 T cell receptor beta chains from one specimen sequenced in a study of blood T cell repertoires in COVID-19. Clones were sequenced by immunoSEQ multiplex PCR, and TCRdb holds only the in-frame ones, with some missing. This repertoire shows roughly 260,000 clones, 80% to 90% found once; its top ten account for 1.5% to 2%. Sequenced: PBMCs or T cells enriched from blood (not recorded which). These receptors came from a woman aged 50 to 65 who had recovered from COVID-19.

This clone was seen just once. V gene TRBV4-2 combines with J gene TRBJ2-7; TRBD1 is a possible D gene (5 bases). In germline, CDR1 is LGHNA, CDR2 YNFKEQ. The CDR3 extends over 17 amino acids. Trimming took off 0 bases at V and 3 bases at J, with 18 bases between the two ends. The CDR3 coding sequence is TGTGCCAGCAGCCAAGATCTGTGGGCAGGGTCCCTCTACGAGCAGTACTTC. It is translated as CASSQDLWAGSLYEQYF.

This rearrangement joins TRBV20-1 to TRBJ2-7, with TRBD2 matching 8 bases. The germline V gene encodes CDR1 DFQATT and CDR2 SNEGSKA (reference sequence). Trimming removed 4 bases from V and 9 bases from J; junction bases left unmatched: 5. CDR3 length: 11 residues. CDR3 sequence reads: CSATAGGWQYF. DNA for the CDR3: TGCAGTGCTACTGCGGGAGGCTGGCAGTACTTC.

This clone was recorded a few times. J is TRBJ1-2 and V is TRBV28; TRBD1 is a possible D gene (6 bases). The germline V gene encodes CDR1 MDHEN and CDR2 SYDVKM. Trimming stripped 7 bases from V and 6 bases from J, with 18 bases between. This CDR3 has 14 residues. CDR3 region: CASIIMGAQNGYTF. The CDR3 DNA reads TGTGCCAGCATAATCATGGGGGCGCAGAATGGCTACACCTTC.

The chain couples TRBV27 to TRBJ2-3; possibly TRBD2 for D (6 bases). The V end was cut by 2 bases, the J end by 0 bases, with 18 bases between. This CDR3 comprises 18 residues. Germline V gene sequence: CDR1 MNHEY, CDR2 SMNVEV (reference sequence). The CDR3: CASSLTPGVGTSTDTQYF. The CDR3 DNA sequence: TGTGCCAGCAGTTTAACCCCGGGGGTGGGGACTAGCACAGATACGCAGTATTTT.

The V and J genes are TRBV20-1 and TRBJ2-7; D gene uncertain. Trimming shortened V by 6 bases and J by 2 bases, and 8 bases separated the two germline ends. CDR3 length: 11 residues. Germline CDR1 is DFQATT and CDR2 is SNEGSKA (reference sequence). The CDR3: CSAIETYEQYF. The CDR3 coding sequence is TGCAGTGCCATAGAAACCTACGAGCAGTACTTC.

This sequence joins TRBV28 and TRBJ2-1; 8 bases align to TRBD2. V shed 10 bases, J shed 4 bases, and the junction held 9 bases outside the gene matches. From germline, CDR1 is MDHEN and CDR2 SYDVKM. This CDR3 is 14 amino acids long. CDR3: CATKSSGDYNEQFF. For the CDR3, the DNA is TGTGCCACCAAGAGTAGCGGGGATTACAATGAGCAGTTCTTC. Supplemented by reference TRBV28 and TRBJ2-1, the full variable domain reads DVKVTQSSRYLVKRTGEKVFLECVQDMDHENMFWYRQDPGLGLRLIYFSYDVKMKEKGDIPEGYSVSREKKERFSLILESASTNQTSMYLCATKSSGDYNEQFFGPGTRLTVL.